This T cell receptor beta chain derives from a study of blood T cell repertoires in COVID-19. Trimming shortened V by 4 bases and J by 4 bases, and 13 bases separated the two germline ends. CDR1 GTSNPN and CDR2 SVGIG come from the germline V gene (reference sequence). CDR3 length equals 13 residues. Recruits, aged roughly 18 to 95 years, lived in approximately 26 US areas. Original handling: Reference gene primer amplification in the assay estimated nucleated cell counts. TCRdb's copy holds only in-frame clones and misses some; the assay was immunoSEQ multiplex PCR. Clone size and V and J calls were adopted from that table, with D and trimming inferred from the DNA. This table holds approximately 240,000 clones, approximately 87% found once.

The origin of this receptor is a woman in her forties or fifties in a cohort exposed to, infected with or recovered from COVID-19 (not recorded which). Sequencing was carried out using PBMCs or T cells enriched from blood (not recorded which). The V call is TRBV30, the J call TRBJ1-2; D perhaps matches TRBD1 (5 bases). CDR3 bases: TGTGCCTGGAACGCAGGGTTGGGCTATGGCTACACCTTC. Protein: CAWNAGLGYGYTF. The entire variable domain, with the rest obtained from reference TRBV30 and TRBJ1-2, is as follows: SQTIHQWPATLVQPVGSPLSLECTVEGTSNPNLYWYRQAAGRGLQLLFYSVGIGQISSEVPQNLSASRPQDRQFILSSKKLLLSDSGFYLCAWNAGLGYGYTFGSGTRLTVV.